This T cell receptor beta chain was sequenced in a study of blood T cell repertoires in COVID-19. Study context: There were acute and convalescent COVID-19 samples, and they came from the United States, Italy and Spain. Sources were T cells, B-cell-depleted T cells, or PBMCs; the material itself was cDNA or gDNA.

As to this clone: A junction boundary mismatches the germline segment, possibly from a read error.

CDR3 length: 14 amino acids. Germline V gene sequence: CDR1 SGHDT, CDR2 YYEEEE. The authors' processing: Amplification of reference gene primers provided the estimated nucleated cell counts. Profiling relied on immunoSEQ multiplex PCR, and the TCRdb table lists in-frame clones only, not all of them. That table supplies the V and J calls and clone size; D and trimming were determined from the DNA. This sample has approximately 410,000 clones, with more than 80% found just once. The chain carries TRBV5-6 and TRBJ1-2; the match to TRBD1 covers 8 bases. The receptor comes from a young woman with active or convalescent COVID-19. Sequenced material: peripheral blood. The CDR3 nucleotides are TGTGCCAGCAGTTTGGACAGGGTATATTATGGCTACACCTTC. Residues: CASSLDRVYYGYTF.